This TCR beta chain was retrieved from a study of blood T cell repertoires in COVID-19. For the study at large: Whether acute or convalescent, the COVID-19 samples came from the United States, Italy and Spain. Sample material is recorded as cDNA or gDNA derived from T cells, B-cell-depleted T cells, or PBMCs.

The CDR3 is made up of 14 amino acids. Trimming at V came to 7 bases and at J to 3 bases, leaving 7 bases not matched to a gene. CDR1 and CDR2 from the germline V gene are SNHLY and FYNNEI. In the source study's methods: Nucleated cell number was recorded as an estimate derived from reference gene primer amplification. Repertoires were generated with immunoSEQ multiplex PCR, while TCRdb's copy carries only in-frame clones and drops some. Clone size and the V and J calls come from that table; the DNA yielded D and trimming. The table records about 260,000 clones, 87% of them present only once. The chain couples TRBV2 to TRBJ2-7; TRBD1 aligns across 9 bases. The sequenced material came from peripheral blood. This TCR was sampled from a woman in her thirties or forties who had recovered from COVID-19. CDR3 loop: CASTTDRGHYEQYF. The CDR3 coding sequence is TGTGCCAGCACTACGGACAGGGGCCACTACGAGCAGTACTTC.